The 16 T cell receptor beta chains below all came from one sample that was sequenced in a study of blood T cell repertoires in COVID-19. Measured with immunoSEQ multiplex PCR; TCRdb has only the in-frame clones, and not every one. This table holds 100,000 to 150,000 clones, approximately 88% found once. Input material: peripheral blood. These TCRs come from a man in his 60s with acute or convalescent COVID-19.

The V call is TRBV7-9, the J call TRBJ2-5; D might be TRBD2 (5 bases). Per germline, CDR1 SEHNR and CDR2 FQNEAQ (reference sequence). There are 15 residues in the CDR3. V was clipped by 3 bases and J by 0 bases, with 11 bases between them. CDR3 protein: CASSFRRRDQETQYF. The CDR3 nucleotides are TGTGCCAGCAGCTTTAGGCGGCGGGACCAAGAGACCCAGTACTTC. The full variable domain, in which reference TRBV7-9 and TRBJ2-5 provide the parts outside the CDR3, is DTGVSQNPRHKITKRGQNVTFRCDPISEHNRLYWYRQTLGQGPEFLTYFQNEAQLEKSRLLSDRFSAERPKGSFSTLEIQRTEQGDSAMYLCASSFRRRDQETQYFGPGTRLLVL.

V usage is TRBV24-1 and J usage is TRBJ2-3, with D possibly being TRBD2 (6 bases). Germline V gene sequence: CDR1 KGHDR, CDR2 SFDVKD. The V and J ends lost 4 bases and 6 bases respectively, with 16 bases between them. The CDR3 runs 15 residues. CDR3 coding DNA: TGTGCCACCAGTGACTCCCCGGCCCGGGGGGATACGCAGTATTTT. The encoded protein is CATSDSPARGDTQYF.

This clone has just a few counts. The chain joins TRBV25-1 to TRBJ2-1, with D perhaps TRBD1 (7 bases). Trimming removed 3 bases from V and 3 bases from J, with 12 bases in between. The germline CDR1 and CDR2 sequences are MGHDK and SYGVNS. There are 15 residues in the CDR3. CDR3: CASSESGGYYNEQFF. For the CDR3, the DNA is TGTGCCAGCAGTGAGTCAGGGGGGTACTACAATGAGCAGTTCTTC.

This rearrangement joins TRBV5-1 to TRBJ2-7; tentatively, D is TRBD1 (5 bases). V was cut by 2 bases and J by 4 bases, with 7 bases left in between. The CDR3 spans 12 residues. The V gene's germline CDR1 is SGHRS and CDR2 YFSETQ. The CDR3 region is CASSLQVYEQYF. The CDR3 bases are TGCGCCAGCAGCTTACAGGTGTACGAGCAGTACTTC.

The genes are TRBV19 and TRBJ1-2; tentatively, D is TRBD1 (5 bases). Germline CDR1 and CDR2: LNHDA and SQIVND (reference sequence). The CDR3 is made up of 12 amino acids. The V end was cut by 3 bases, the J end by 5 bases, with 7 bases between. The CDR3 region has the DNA TGTGCCAGTAGTATGGGGGGGTATGGCTACACCTTC. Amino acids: CASSMGGYGYTF.

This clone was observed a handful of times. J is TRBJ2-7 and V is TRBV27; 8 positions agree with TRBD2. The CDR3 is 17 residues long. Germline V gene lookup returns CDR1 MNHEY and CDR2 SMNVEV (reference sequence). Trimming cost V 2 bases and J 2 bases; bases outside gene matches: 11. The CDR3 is CASSLRGSGTTPYEQYF. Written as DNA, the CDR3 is TGTGCCAGCAGTTTACGGGGTAGCGGGACTACCCCCTACGAGCAGTACTTC.

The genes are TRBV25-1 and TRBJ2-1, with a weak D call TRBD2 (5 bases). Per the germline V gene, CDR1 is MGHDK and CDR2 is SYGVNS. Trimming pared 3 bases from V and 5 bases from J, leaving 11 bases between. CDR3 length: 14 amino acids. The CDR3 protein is CASSEAGENNEQFF. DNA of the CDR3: TGTGCCAGCAGTGAGGCGGGCGAGAACAATGAGCAGTTCTTC. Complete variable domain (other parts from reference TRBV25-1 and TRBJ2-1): EADIYQTPRYLVIGTGKKITLECSQTMGHDKMYWYQQDPGMELHLIHYSYGVNSTEKGDLSSESTVSRIRTEHFPLTLESARPSHTSQYLCASSEAGENNEQFFGPGTRLTVL.

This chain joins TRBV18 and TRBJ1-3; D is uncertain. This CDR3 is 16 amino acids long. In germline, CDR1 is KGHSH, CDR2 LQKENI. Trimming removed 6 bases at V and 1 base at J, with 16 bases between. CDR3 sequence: CASSTEQVPSGNTIYF. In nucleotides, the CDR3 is TGTGCCAGCTCTACCGAGCAGGTCCCATCTGGAAACACCATATATTTT.

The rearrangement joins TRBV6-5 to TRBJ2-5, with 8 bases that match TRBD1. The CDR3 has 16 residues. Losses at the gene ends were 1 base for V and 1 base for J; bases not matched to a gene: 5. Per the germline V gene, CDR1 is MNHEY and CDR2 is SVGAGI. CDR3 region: CASSYYPQGAQETQYF. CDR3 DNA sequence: TGTGCCAGCAGTTACTACCCGCAGGGGGCCCAAGAGACCCAGTACTTC.

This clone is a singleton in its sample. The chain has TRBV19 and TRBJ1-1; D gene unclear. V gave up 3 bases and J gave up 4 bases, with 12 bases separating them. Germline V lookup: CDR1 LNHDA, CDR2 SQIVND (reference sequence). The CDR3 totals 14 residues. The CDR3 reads CASSMRRGPTEAFF. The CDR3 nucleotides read TGTGCCAGTAGTATGCGCCGGGGTCCCACTGAAGCTTTCTTT.

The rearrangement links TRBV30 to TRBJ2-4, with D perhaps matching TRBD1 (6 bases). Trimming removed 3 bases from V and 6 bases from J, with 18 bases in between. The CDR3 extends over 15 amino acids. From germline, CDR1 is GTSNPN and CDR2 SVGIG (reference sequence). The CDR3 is CAWRPTGSGRNIQYF. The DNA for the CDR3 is TGTGCCTGGAGACCGACAGGTAGTGGTAGAAACATTCAGTACTTC.

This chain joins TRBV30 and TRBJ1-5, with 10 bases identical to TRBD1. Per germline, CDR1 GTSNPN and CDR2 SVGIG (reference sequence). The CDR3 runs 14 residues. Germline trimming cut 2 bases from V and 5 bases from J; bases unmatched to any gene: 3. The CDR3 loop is CAWSTTGGYQPQHF. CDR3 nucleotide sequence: TGTGCCTGGAGTACGACAGGGGGCTATCAGCCCCAGCATTTT.

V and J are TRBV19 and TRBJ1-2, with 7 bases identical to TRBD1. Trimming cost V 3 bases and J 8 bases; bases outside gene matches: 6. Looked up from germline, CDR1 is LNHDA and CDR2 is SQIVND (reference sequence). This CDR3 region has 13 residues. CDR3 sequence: CASSIRGLGGYTF. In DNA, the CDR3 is TGTGCCAGTAGTATTAGGGGGCTAGGCGGCTACACCTTC.

The chain's CDR3 is CASSPDSGEQYF. CDR3 nucleotide sequence: TGTGCCAGCTCACCGGATTCGGGTGAGCAGTACTTC. The chain uses TRBV18 and TRBJ2-7; D unclear. Germline-derived CDR1 and CDR2 are KGHSH and LQKENI. Trimming cost V 3 bases and J 7 bases, with 10 bases left between them. The CDR3 is 12 amino acids.

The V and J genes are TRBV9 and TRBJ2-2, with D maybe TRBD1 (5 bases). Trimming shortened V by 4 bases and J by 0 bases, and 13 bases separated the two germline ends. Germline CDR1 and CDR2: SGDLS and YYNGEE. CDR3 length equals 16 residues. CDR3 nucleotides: TGTGCCAGCAGCTTAAGGGGATTCGCGAACACCGGGGAGCTGTTTTTT. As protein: CASSLRGFANTGELFF.

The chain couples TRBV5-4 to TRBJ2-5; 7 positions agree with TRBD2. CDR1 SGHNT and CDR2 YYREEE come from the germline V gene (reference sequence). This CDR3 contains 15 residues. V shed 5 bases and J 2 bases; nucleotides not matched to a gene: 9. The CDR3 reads CASRSAGSGQETQYF. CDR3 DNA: TGTGCCAGCAGATCGGCGGGTAGCGGGCAAGAGACCCAGTACTTC. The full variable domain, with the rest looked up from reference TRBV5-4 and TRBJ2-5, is ETGVTQSPTHLIKTRGQQVTLRCSSQSGHNTVSWYQQALGQGPQFIFQYYREEENGRGNFPPRFSGLQFPNYSSELNVNALELDDSALYLCASRSAGSGQETQYFGPGTRLLVL.